This TCR beta chain originates from a study of response to subunit inactivated influenza vaccine. Study-wide results and caveats: Each seasonal flu vaccination may recruit only limited new T cells, authors suggested.

MiXCR, run by TCRdb on the RT-PCR reads, gives a single entry per CDR3 protein. The sample records over 750,000 distinct CDR3 sequences, over 20% being singletons. Worth noting for this clonotype: Its antigen is not known.

Trimming took 0 bases from V and 7 from J, leaving 15 bases between them. Germline V gene lookup returns CDR1 SGHRS and CDR2 YFSETQ. This CDR3 comprises 15 residues. This receptor was taken from a man over 45 who received an inactivated influenza vaccine. V gene TRBV5-1 combines with J gene TRBJ2-3, with D possibly TRBD2 on 6 matching bases. This material consisted of PBMCs from blood, taken roughly 5 days after vaccination. CDR3 sequence reads: CASSLVGSRDNTQYF. CDR3 nucleotides: TGCGCCAGCAGCTTGGTCGGGAGTAGGGATAATACGCAGTATTTT.